The present T cell receptor beta chain was sequenced within a study of T-cell memory formation after mild COVID-19. For the study at large: TCR clusters largely stayed donor specific.

Details on this clonotype: The target antigen is unknown.

Study observations and caveats: The appearance of some responding clones in pre-infection memory suggested that cross-reactive memory joined. Clones that contracted clustered mainly in CM and EM if CD4+ and in EMRA if CD8+.

One entry per CDR3 protein, called by TCRdb with MiXCR from the 5' RACE reads. The data contain 300,000 or so distinct CDR3 sequences, around 15% of them seen just once; the ten biggest clones take up around a fifth. The sequenced sample consisted of PBMCs or a T cell subset sorted from them (not recorded which). The sequence was obtained from a young man who had mild COVID-19 (a few samples of this study predate the infection). Cell type and time point are not known.

The CDR3 is CASSEPGQTDTQYF. The CDR3 nucleotides are TGTGCCAGCAGTGAACCCGGCCAAACAGATACGCAGTATTTT. The rearrangement uses TRBV2 and TRBJ2-3; D uncertain. The V and J ends lost 2 bases and 3 bases respectively, with 9 bases between them. This CDR3 comprises 14 residues. CDR1 is SNHLY, CDR2 FYNNEI, per germline.